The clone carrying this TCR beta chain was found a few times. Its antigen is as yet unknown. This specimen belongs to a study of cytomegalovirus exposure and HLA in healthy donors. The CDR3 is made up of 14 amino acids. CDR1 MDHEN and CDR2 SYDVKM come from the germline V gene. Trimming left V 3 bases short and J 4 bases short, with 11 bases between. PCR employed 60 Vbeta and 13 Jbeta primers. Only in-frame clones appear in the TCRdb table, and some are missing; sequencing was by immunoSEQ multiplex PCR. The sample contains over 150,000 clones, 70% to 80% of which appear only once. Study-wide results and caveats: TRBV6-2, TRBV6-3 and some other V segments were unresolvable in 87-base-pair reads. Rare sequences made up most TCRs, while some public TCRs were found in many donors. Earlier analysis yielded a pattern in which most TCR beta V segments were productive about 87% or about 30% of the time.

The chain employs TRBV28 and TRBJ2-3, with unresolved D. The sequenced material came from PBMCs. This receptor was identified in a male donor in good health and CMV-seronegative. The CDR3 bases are TGTGCCAGCAGTTTCCCCCCCTTATCAGATACGCAGTATTTT. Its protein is CASSFPPLSDTQYF.